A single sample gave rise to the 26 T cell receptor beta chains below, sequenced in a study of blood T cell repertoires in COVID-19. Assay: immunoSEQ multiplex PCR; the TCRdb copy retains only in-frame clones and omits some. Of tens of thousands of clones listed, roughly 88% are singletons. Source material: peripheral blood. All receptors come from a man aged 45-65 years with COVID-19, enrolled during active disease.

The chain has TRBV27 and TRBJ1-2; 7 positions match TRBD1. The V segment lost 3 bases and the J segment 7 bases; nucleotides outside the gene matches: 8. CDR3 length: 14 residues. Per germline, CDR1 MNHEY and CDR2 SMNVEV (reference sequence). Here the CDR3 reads CASSFQGGRGGYTF. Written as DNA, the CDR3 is TGTGCCAGCAGTTTTCAAGGGGGCAGGGGTGGCTACACCTTC.

The chain's CDR3 is CASSSPTRTPGTSAGELFF. The CDR3 nucleotides are TGCGCCAGCAGCTCTCCTACCAGAACACCCGGGACTAGTGCCGGGGAGCTGTTTTTT. The chain links TRBV5-1 to TRBJ2-2; TRBD2 matches at 8 bases. The ends lost 3 bases at V and 6 bases at J; junction bases unmatched: 19. This CDR3 has 19 amino acids. Germline assignment: CDR1 SGHRS and CDR2 YFSETQ.

This CDR3 is CASSSLYNSYEQYF. CDR3 nucleotide sequence: TGCGCCAGCAGCTCCTTATACAATTCCTACGAGCAGTACTTC. The chain links TRBV5-1 to TRBJ2-7; D gene ambiguous. This CDR3 is 14 amino acids long. V dropped 3 bases and J dropped 1 base, with 11 bases sitting between them. Germline-derived CDR1 and CDR2 are SGHRS and YFSETQ.

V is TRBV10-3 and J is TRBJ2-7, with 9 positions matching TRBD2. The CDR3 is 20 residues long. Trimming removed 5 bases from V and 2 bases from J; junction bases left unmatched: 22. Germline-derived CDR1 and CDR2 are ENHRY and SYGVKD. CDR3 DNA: TGTGCCATCAGTCCACCCCCCCGGGACAGAGGACTAGCGTTTACCTACGAGCAGTACTTC. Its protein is CAISPPPRDRGLAFTYEQYF.

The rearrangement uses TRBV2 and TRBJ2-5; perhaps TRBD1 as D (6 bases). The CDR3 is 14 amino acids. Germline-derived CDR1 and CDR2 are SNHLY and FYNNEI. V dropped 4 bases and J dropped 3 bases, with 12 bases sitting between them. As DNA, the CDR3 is TGTGCCAGCAGTGTTGCAGGGGCTGAAGAGACCCAGTACTTC. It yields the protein CASSVAGAEETQYF.

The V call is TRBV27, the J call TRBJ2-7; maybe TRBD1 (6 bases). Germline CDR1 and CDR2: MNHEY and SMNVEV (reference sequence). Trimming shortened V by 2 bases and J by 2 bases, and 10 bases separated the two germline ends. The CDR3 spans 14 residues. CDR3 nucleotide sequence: TGTGCCAGCAGTTTACTCGGACAGCCCTACGAGCAGTACTTC. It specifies CASSLLGQPYEQYF.

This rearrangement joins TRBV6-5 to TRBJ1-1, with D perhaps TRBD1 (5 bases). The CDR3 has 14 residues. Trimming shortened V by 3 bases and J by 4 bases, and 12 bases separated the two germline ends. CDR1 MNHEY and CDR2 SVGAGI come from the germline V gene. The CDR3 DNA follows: TGTGCCAGCAGTTATCGGGGGATAGCCACTGAAGCTTTCTTT. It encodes CASSYRGIATEAFF.

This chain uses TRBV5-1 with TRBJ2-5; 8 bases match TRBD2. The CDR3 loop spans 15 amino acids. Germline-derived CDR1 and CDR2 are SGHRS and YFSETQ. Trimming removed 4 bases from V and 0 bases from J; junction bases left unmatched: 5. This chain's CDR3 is CASSASGGYQETQYF. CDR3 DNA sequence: TGCGCCAGCAGCGCGTCGGGAGGGTACCAAGAGACCCAGTACTTC.

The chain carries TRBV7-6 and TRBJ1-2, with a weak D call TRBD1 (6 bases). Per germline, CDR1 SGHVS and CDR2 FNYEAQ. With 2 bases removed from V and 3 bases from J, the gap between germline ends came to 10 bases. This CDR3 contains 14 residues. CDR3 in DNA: TGTGCCAGCAGCTTAAGGGGGGGGGACTATGGCTACACCTTC. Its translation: CASSLRGGDYGYTF.

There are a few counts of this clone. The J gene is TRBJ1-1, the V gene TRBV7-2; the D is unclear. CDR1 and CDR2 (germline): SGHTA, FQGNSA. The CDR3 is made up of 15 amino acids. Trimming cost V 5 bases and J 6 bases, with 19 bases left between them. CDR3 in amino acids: CASSVGWPGGAEAFF. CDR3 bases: TGTGCCAGCAGCGTAGGCTGGCCAGGTGGCGCTGAAGCTTTCTTT.

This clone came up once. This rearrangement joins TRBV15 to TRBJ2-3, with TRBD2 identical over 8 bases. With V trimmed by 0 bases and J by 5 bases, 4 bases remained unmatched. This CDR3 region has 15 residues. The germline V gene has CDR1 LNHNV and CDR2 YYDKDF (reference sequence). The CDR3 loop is CATSREAAGVDTQYF. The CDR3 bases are TGTGCCACCAGCAGAGAGGCAGCGGGAGTAGATACGCAGTATTTT.

The CDR3 coding sequence is TGCGCCAGCAGCTTGTCTGGACAGGAAGCTTTCTTT. Translation: CASSLSGQEAFF. The chain employs TRBV5-1 and TRBJ1-1, with D possibly being TRBD1 (6 bases). Trimming pared 1 base from V and 8 bases from J, leaving 9 bases between. Germline lookup yields CDR1 SGHRS and CDR2 YFSETQ. CDR3 length equals 12 residues.

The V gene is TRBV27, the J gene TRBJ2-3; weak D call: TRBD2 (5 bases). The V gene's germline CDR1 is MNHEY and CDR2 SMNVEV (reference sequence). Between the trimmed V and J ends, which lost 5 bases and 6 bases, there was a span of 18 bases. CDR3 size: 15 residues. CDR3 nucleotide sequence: TGTGCCAGCAGTCCGCTCCGGGGTATCAGGGATACGCAGTATTTT. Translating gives CASSPLRGIRDTQYF.

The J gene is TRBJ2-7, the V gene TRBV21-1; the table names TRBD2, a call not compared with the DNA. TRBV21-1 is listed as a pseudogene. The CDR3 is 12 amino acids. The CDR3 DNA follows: TGTGCCAGCAGCAAAGGGCGGGGGGAGCAGTACTTC. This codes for CASSKGRGEQYF.

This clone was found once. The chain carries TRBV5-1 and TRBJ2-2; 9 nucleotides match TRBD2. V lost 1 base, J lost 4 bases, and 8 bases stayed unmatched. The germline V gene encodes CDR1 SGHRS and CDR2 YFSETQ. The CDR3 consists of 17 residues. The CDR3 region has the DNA TGCGCCAGCAGCTTGTCGGTTAGCGGGAGTAGCACCGGGGAGCTGTTTTTT. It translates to CASSLSVSGSSTGELFF.

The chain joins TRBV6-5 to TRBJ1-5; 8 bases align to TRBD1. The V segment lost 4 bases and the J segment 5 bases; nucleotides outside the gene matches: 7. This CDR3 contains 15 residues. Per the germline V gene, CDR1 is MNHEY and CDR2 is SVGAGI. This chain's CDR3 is CASSFRGLGDQPQHF. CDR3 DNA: TGTGCCAGCAGTTTCAGGGGGCTAGGGGATCAGCCCCAGCATTTT.

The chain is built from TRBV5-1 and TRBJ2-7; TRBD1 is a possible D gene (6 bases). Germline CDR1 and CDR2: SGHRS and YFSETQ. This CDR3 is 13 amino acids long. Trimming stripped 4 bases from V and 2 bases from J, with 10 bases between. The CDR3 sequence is CASSLQGPYEQYF. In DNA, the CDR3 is TGCGCCAGCAGCCTACAGGGACCCTACGAGCAGTACTTC.

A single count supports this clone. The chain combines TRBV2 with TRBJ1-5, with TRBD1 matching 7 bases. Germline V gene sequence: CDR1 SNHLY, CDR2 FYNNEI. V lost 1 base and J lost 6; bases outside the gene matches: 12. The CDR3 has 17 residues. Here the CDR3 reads CASSEGQGVRAIQPQHF. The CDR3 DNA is TGTGCCAGCAGTGAAGGCCAGGGGGTTAGGGCAATTCAGCCCCAGCATTTT.

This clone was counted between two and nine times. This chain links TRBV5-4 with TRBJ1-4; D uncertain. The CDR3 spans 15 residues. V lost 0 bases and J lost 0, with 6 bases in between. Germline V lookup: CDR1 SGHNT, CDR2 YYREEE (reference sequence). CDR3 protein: CASSLGQATNEKLFF. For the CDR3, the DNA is TGTGCCAGCAGCTTGGGGCAGGCAACTAATGAAAAACTGTTTTTT. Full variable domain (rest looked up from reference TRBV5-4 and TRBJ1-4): ETGVTQSPTHLIKTRGQQVTLRCSSQSGHNTVSWYQQALGQGPQFIFQYYREEENGRGNFPPRFSGLQFPNYSSELNVNALELDDSALYLCASSLGQATNEKLFFGSGTQLSVL.

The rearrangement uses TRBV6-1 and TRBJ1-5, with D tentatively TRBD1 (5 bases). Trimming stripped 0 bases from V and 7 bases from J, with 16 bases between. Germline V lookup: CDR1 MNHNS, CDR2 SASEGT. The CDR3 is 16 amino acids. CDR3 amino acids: CASSEAFWGEIQPQHF. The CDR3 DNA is TGTGCCAGCAGTGAAGCGTTTTGGGGGGAGATCCAGCCCCAGCATTTT.

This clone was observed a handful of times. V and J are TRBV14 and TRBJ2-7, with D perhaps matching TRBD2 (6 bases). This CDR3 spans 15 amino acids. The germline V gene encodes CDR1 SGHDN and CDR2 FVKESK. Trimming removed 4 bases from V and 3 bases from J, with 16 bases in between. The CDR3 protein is CASSPMARGLYEQYF. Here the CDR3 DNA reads TGTGCCAGCAGCCCTATGGCGCGGGGCCTCTACGAGCAGTACTTC.

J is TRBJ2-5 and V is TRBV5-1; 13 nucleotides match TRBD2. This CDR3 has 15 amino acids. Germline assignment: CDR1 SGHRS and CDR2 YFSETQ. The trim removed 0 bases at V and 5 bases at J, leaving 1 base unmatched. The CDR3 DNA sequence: TGCGCCAGCAGCTTGGGGACTAGCGGGAGCGAGACCCAGTACTTC. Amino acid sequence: CASSLGTSGSETQYF. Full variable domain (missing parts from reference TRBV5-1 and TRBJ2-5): KAGVTQTPRYLIKTRGQQVTLSCSPISGHRSVSWYQQTPGQGLQFLFEYFSETQRNKGNFPGRFSGRQFSNSRSEMNVSTLELGDSALYLCASSLGTSGSETQYFGPGTRLLVL.

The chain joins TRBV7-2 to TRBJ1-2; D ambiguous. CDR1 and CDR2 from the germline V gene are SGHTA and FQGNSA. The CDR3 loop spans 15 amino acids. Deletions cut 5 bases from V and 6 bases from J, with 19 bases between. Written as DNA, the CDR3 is TGTGCCAGCAGCCCTACTCTGGTTGAGCTTGATGGCTACACCTTC. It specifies CASSPTLVELDGYTF. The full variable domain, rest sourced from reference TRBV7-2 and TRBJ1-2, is GAGVSQSPSNKVTEKGKDVELRCDPISGHTALYWYRQSLGQGLEFLIYFQGNSAPDKSGLPSDRFSAERTGGSVSTLTIQRTQQEDSAVYLCASSPTLVELDGYTFGSGTRLTVV.

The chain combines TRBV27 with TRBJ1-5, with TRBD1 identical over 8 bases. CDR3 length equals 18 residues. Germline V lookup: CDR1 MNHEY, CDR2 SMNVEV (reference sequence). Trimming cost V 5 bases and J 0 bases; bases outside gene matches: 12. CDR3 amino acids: CASSTLRTGLVSNQPQHF. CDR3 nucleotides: TGTGCCAGCAGTACCCTTCGGACAGGGCTAGTTAGCAATCAGCCCCAGCATTTT.

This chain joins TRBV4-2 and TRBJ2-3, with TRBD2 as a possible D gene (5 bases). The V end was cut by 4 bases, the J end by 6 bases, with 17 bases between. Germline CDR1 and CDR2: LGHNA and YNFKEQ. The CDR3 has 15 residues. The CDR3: CASSLRRNGFDTQYF. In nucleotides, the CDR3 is TGTGCCAGCAGCCTCCGGAGGAACGGCTTCGATACGCAGTATTTT.

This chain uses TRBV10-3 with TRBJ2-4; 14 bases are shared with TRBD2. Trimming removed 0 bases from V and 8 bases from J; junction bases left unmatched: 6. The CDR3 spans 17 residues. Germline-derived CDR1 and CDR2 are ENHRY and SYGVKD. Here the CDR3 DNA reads TGTGCCATCAGTGAGTCGAGTGGACTAGCGGGAGGAGACATTCAGTACTTC. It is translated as CAISESSGLAGGDIQYF.